This TCR beta chain was documented in a study of beta chain features in type 1 diabetes. Study-wide results and limits: TCRB CDR3s were moderately but significantly shorter in Type 1 diabetes patients in all four CD4+ subsets. VDJ junctions from type 1 diabetes patients carried fewer insertions and larger deletions.

Every bit of the isolated RNA underwent reverse transcription, so sequencing read expressed TCRB transcripts. Sequencing was performed with immunoSEQ multiplex PCR; in TCRdb, only in-frame clones are kept and a portion is missing. This table has around 280,000 clones, about 15% appearing once. A few counts support this clone. What it recognizes is unknown. The CDR3 has 15 amino acids. With 3 bases clipped from V and 5 bases from J, the junction kept 9 bases outside the gene matches. In germline, CDR1 is SGDLS, CDR2 YYNGEE. The sequence came from a man between 18 and 29 years old with type 1 diabetes. Source material: naive CD4+ T cells from blood. The chain has TRBV9 and TRBJ2-3; TRBD1 matches 7 bases. The CDR3 region has the DNA TGTGCCAGCAGCGCCTCGACAGGGCTAATAGATACGCAGTATTTT. It encodes CASSASTGLIDTQYF. Filled out from reference TRBV9 and TRBJ2-3, the complete variable domain reads DSGVTQTPKHLITATGQRVTLRCSPRSGDLSVYWYQQSLDQGLQFLIQYYNGEERAKGNILERFSAQQFPDLHSELNLSSLELGDSALYFCASSASTGLIDTQYFGPGTRLTVL.